These T cell receptor beta chains were read from a single sample in a study of blood T cell repertoires in COVID-19. The protocol was immunoSEQ multiplex PCR, while the TCRdb copy is restricted to in-frame clones and leaves out a portion. The sample contains roughly 410,000 clones, 89% of which appear only once. Sequencing was performed on peripheral blood. The receptors were gathered from a woman in her 40s with COVID-19, enrolled during active disease. CDR3s include the opening cysteine and the closing phenylalanine or tryptophan. The D gene is left open where the match is weak.

j_call v_call d_call cdr3_aa
TRBJ2-5 TRBV6-2/TRBV6-3 TRBD2 CASSPGLGFVGTQYF
TRBJ1-2 TRBV6-6 . CALTPGNYGYTF
TRBJ2-3 TRBV9 . CASSVVGAYTDTQYF
TRBJ1-5 TRBV19 . CASSISAGVQPQHF
TRBJ1-1 TRBV18 . CASSPPARLGRLNTEAFF
TRBJ1-2 TRBV28 TRBD1 CASSFYRGQGYTF
TRBJ1-1 TRBV28 . CASSPSVGGNTEAFF
TRBJ2-3 TRBV10-3 TRBD2 CAIRTSGTTTDTQYF
TRBJ1-5 TRBV6-2/TRBV6-3 . CASSPERVSNQPQHF
TRBJ1-2 TRBV6-5 . CASSRDKNYGYTF
TRBJ2-1 TRBV19 . CASSILQSYNEQFF
TRBJ1-1 TRBV6-5 . CATQVLTGLTEAFF
TRBJ1-1 TRBV6-5 . CASTRAGRYTEAFF
TRBJ2-7 TRBV6-5 TRBD2 CASRKAGRSYEQYF
TRBJ2-5 TRBV28 TRBD2 CASSLVAGANQETQYF
TRBJ1-3 TRBV21-1 . CASSESDSTSGNTIYF
TRBJ1-2 TRBV16 . CASSQFTTYTF
TRBJ2-3 TRBV14 TRBD2 CASSQPKTSGTTDTQYF
TRBJ1-2 TRBV7-2 . CASTETAVHYGYTF
TRBJ2-7 TRBV18 TRBD2 CASSRSSGGLSYEQYF
TRBJ2-2 TRBV19 TRBD1 CASTPRQGAAAGELFF
TRBJ1-1 TRBV28 . CASSFNWASGSTEAFF
TRBJ2-1 TRBV27 TRBD2 CASSFVAGVDNEQFF
TRBJ2-5 TRBV28 . CASSLGPYQETQYF
TRBJ1-1 TRBV19 . CASSILTGNTEAFF
TRBJ2-1 TRBV30 TRBD2 CAWSVSAGGPTEQFF
TRBJ1-1 TRBV2 . CASSTGLNTEAFF
TRBJ1-3 TRBV29-1 . CSASSLQAGTIYF
TRBJ2-7 TRBV12-5 . CASGPPFTSYEQYF
TRBJ2-3 TRBV15 . CATSRGVQGTDTQYF
TRBJ1-1 TRBV5-4 TRBD1 CASSFDRVNTEAFF
TRBJ1-5 TRBV30 TRBD1 CAWSDGDSQPQHF
TRBJ1-1 TRBV7-2 . CASSSPGAGGMNTEAFF
TRBJ1-4 TRBV18 . CASSPSAGKLFF
TRBJ1-1 TRBV5-1 . CASSLGPSGMNTEAFF
TRBJ1-5 TRBV11-2 . CASSDGRVSNQPQHF
TRBJ1-1 TRBV2 . CASRKGRNTEGQGAEAFF
TRBJ1-6 TRBV7-2 . CASSLVGNRQVASPLHF
TRBJ2-3 TRBV6-4 TRBD2 CASSGAGETDTQYF
TRBJ2-3 TRBV6-6 TRBD1 CASSPIEGAKSDTQYF
TRBJ2-5 TRBV7-9 . CASSFSLSSRQIDGTQYF
TRBJ1-5 TRBV28 TRBD1 CASSPDRDQPQHF